This TCR beta chain originates from a study of OX40 agonist ivuxolimab in advanced cancers. Study-wide background: Every 2 weeks, patients received ivuxolimab intravenously, dosed at 0.01 to 10 mg/kg.

The protocol was immunoSEQ multiplex PCR, while the TCRdb copy is restricted to in-frame clones and leaves out a portion. The sample shows 74,000 or so clones, 90% of them seen only once. V was trimmed by 3 bases and J by 9 bases, leaving 13 bases between them. Germline CDR1 is SGHRS and CDR2 is YFSETQ. The CDR3 consists of 14 residues. The receptor was isolated from an adult with an advanced solid tumor such as melanoma, head and neck, liver or kidney cancer. This specimen was CD4+ or CD8+ T cells sorted from blood, taken in a trial of the OX40 agonist ivuxolimab. This sequence joins TRBV5-1 and TRBJ1-6, with D unresolved. CDR3: CASSSGYDSSPLHF. In nucleotides, the CDR3 is TGCGCCAGCAGCTCTGGATACGATAGTTCACCCCTCCACTTT.